The 8 T cell receptor beta chains below come from one sample, sequenced in a study of a mutant IDH1 vaccine in newly diagnosed glioma. The table came from immunoSEQ multiplex PCR; TCRdb's copy has only in-frame clones and leaves some out. The repertoire consists of roughly 28,000 clones, with around 92% occurring once and the leading ten covering around a fifth. Which antigens these TCRs recognize remains unknown. Time point noted: week 5, during vaccination. Vaccine doses each comprised 300 ug of mutant IDH1 20-mer peptide, with topical imiquimod. This material consisted of PBMCs, taken from a glioma patient whose treatment included an IDH1 peptide vaccine. The receptors originated from a man between 18 and 29 years old with glioma.

V and J are TRBV4-3 and TRBJ2-3; 8 nucleotides agree with TRBD1. Trimming took 2 bases from V and 2 from J; bases not matched to a gene: 21. Germline V gives CDR1 LGHNA, CDR2 YSLEER. CDR3 length equals 21 residues. In DNA form, the CDR3 reads TGCGCCAGCAGCCAAAGAAGATTGGACAGGGCCCACCTCCTTATCACAGATACGCAGTATTTT. It yields the protein CASSQRRLDRAHLLITDTQYF.

The chain employs TRBV19 and TRBJ1-2; D not certain. CDR1 is LNHDA and CDR2 is SQIVND in the germline V gene (reference sequence). The CDR3 runs 14 residues. V lost 8 bases to trimming and J lost 4 bases, with 17 bases between them. This chain's CDR3 is CASYSRDRPYGYTF. As DNA, the CDR3 is TGTGCCAGTTATTCAAGGGATCGGCCCTATGGCTACACCTTC.

This clone was seen a few times. The rearrangement joins TRBV4-3 to TRBJ1-4; the D is unclear. V lost 2 bases and J 3 bases, leaving 13 bases between the germline ends. The CDR3 sequence is 16 residues long. Germline-derived CDR1 and CDR2 are LGHNA and YSLEER. CDR3 loop: CASSQLDEEANEKLFF. The CDR3 region has the DNA TGCGCCAGCAGCCAATTGGACGAGGAGGCTAATGAAAAACTGTTTTTT.

This sequence joins TRBV27 and TRBJ1-2, with D possibly being TRBD1 (6 bases). This CDR3 spans 17 amino acids. Germline V gives CDR1 MNHEY, CDR2 SMNVEV (reference sequence). Trimming shortened V by 0 bases and J by 4 bases, and 18 bases separated the two germline ends. The CDR3 DNA follows: TGTGCCAGCAGTTTATCGATGGGGGCAGCTCTTTTCTATGGCTACACCTTC. Its translation: CASSLSMGAALFYGYTF.

This clone was observed a few times. The chain employs TRBV9 and TRBJ1-1; D remains unclear. Trimming left V 0 bases short and J 0 bases short, with 6 bases between. The CDR3 loop spans 14 amino acids. Germline CDR1 reads SGDLS; CDR2 reads YYNGEE. CDR3: CASSVGHLNTEAFF. Here the CDR3 DNA reads TGTGCCAGCAGCGTAGGACATTTGAACACTGAAGCTTTCTTT.

This rearrangement joins TRBV19 to TRBJ1-5, with TRBD1 matching 9 bases. Germline CDR1 and CDR2: LNHDA and SQIVND (reference sequence). With V trimmed by 7 bases and J by 6 bases, 10 bases remained unmatched. The CDR3 spans 15 residues. CDR3 sequence: CASTPGQGLGQPQHF. The CDR3 DNA is TGTGCCAGTACCCCGGGACAGGGACTTGGTCAGCCCCAGCATTTT.

The CDR3 is CASSVRGGSGYTF. CDR3 DNA: TGTGCCAGCAGTGTACGGGGCGGATCTGGCTACACCTTC. V and J are TRBV6-1 and TRBJ1-2, with D maybe TRBD1 (5 bases). The ends were cut back, 4 bases at V and 7 bases at J, with 13 bases in the middle. The CDR3 extends over 13 amino acids. The germline V gene has CDR1 MNHNS and CDR2 SASEGT.

V and J are TRBV4-3 and TRBJ2-1; either TRBD1 or TRBD2 may fit D (6 bases each). Germline CDR1 and CDR2: LGHNA and YSLEER. V was shortened by 3 bases and J by 9 bases, with 15 bases between the two germline ends. The CDR3 runs to 14 residues. The CDR3 here is CASSQVGGLPEQFF. In DNA form, the CDR3 reads TGCGCCAGCAGCCAGGTAGGGGGACTTCCTGAGCAGTTCTTC.